This T cell receptor (beta chain) appears in the sequencing data of a study of blood T cell repertoires in COVID-19. Whole-study context: Collection of acute and convalescent COVID-19 samples took place in the United States, Italy and Spain.

The CDR3 covers 15 residues. The J segment lost 6 bases and the V segment lost 3 bases, leaving 4 bases of the junction unmatched. Germline lookup yields CDR1 SGHVS and CDR2 FQNEAQ. At least ten counts were recorded for this clone. Under the authors' procedure: Estimation of nucleated cell counts was performed using reference gene primer amplification. Repertoires were generated with immunoSEQ multiplex PCR, while TCRdb's copy carries only in-frame clones and drops some. That table gives V, J and clone size, and the DNA gave D and trimming. Found here are approximately 210,000 clones, roughly 84% of them singletons; the top ten hold 1.9%.

The chain uses TRBV7-8 and TRBJ2-1; TRBD2 aligns across 11 bases. Sequenced sample: peripheral blood. The TCR originated in a man aged 35-49 years with active or convalescent COVID-19. CDR3 bases: TGTGCCAGCAGCTTTACTAGCGGGAGTCGCAATGAGCAGTTCTTC. Encoded protein: CASSFTSGSRNEQFF.